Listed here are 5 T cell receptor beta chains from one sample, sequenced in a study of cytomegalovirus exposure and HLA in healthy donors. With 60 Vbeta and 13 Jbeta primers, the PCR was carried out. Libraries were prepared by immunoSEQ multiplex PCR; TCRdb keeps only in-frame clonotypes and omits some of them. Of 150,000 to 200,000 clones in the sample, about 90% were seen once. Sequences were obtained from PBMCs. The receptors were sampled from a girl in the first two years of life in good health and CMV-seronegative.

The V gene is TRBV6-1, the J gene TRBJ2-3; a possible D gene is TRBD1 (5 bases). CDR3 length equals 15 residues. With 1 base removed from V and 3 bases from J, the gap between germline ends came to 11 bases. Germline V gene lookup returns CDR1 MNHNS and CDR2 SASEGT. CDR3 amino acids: CASSEEAGRTDTQYF. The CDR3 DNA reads TGTGCCAGCAGTGAAGAGGCAGGGCGGACAGATACGCAGTATTTT.

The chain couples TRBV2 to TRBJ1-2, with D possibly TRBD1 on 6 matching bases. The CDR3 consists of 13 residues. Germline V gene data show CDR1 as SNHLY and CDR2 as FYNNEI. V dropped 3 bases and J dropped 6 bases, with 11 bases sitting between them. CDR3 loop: CASSDYRVDGYTF. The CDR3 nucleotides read TGTGCCAGCAGTGACTACAGGGTGGATGGCTACACCTTC. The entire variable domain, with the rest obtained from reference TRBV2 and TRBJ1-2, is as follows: EPEVTQTPSHQVTQMGQEVILRCVPISNHLYFYWYRQILGQKVEFLVSFYNNEISEKSEIFDDQFSVERPDGSNFTLKIRSTKLEDSAMYFCASSDYRVDGYTFGSGTRLTVV.

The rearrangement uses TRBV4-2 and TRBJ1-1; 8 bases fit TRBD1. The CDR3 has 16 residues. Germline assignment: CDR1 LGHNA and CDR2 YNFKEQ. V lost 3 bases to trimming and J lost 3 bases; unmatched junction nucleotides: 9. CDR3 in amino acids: CASSHVTTGDDTEAFF. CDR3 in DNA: TGTGCCAGCAGCCACGTCACGACAGGGGACGACACTGAAGCTTTCTTT.

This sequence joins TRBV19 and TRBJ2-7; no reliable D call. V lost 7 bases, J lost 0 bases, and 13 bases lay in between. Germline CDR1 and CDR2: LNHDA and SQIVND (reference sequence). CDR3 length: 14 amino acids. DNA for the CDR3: TGTGCCAGTAAGGTCCGGCCTAGCTCCTACGAGCAGTACTTC. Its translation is CASKVRPSSYEQYF. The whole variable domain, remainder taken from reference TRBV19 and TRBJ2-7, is DGGITQSPKYLFRKEGQNVTLSCEQNLNHDAMYWYRQDPGQGLRLIYYSQIVNDFQKGDIAEGYSVSREKKESFPLTVTSAQKNPTAFYLCASKVRPSSYEQYFGPGTRLTVT.

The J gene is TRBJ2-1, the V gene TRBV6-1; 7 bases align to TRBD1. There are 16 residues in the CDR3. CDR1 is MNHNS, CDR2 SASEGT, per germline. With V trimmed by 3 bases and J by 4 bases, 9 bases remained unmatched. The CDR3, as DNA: TGTGCCAGCAGTGACTTACAGGGGCAGCCTTACAATGAGCAGTTCTTC. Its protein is CASSDLQGQPYNEQFF.